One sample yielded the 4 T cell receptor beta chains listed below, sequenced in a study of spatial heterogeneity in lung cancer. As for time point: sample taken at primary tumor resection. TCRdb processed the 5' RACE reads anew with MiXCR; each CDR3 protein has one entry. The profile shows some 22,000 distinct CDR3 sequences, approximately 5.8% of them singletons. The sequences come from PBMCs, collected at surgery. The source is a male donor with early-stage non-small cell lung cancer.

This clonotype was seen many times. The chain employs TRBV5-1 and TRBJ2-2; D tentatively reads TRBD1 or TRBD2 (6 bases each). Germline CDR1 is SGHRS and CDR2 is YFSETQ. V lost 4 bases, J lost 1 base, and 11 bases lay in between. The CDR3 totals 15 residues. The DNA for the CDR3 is TGCGCCAGCAGCAACAGGGAGGTGAACACCGGGGAGCTGTTTTTT. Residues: CASSNREVNTGELFF.

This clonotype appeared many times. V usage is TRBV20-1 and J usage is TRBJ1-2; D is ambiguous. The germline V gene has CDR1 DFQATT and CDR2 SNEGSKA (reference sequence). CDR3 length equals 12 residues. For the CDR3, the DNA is TGCAGCGGTCACCCAAACGCCTATGGCTACACCTTC. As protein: CSGHPNAYGYTF.

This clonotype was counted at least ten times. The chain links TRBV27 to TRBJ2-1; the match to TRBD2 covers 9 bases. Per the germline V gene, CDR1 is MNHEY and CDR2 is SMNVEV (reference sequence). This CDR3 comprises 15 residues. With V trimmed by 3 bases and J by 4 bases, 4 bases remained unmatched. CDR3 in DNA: TGTGCCAGCAGTTTGGGCGGGAGGGCGTACAATGAGCAGTTCTTC. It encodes CASSLGGRAYNEQFF.

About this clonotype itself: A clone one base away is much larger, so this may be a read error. The CDR3 protein is CASSGWDSFYNEQFF. The CDR3 DNA is TGTGCCAGCAGTGGGTGGGACTCCTTTTACAATGAGCAGTTCTTC. V gene TRBV6-5 combines with J gene TRBJ2-1; TRBD2 might be the D (6 bases). This CDR3 has 15 amino acids. V lost 5 bases and J 4 bases, leaving 15 bases between the germline ends. In germline, CDR1 is MNHEY, CDR2 SVGAGI.